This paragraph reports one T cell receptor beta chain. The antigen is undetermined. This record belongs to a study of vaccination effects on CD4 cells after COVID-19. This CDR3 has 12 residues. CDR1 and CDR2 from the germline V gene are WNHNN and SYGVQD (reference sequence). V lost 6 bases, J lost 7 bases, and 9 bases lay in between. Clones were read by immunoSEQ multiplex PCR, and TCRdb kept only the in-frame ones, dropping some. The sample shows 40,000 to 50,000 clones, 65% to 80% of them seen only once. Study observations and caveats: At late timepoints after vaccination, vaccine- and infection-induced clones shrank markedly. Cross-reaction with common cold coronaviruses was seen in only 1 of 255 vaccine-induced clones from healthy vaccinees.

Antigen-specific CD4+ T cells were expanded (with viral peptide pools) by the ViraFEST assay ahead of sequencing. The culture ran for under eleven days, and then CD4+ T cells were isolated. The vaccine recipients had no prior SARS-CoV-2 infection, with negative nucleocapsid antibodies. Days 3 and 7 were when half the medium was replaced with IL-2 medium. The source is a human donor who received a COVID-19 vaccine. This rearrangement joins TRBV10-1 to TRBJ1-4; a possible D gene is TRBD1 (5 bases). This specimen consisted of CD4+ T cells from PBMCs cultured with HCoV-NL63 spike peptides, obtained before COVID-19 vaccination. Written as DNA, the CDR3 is TGCGCCAGCAGCGACCAGGGTGAAAAACTGTTTTTT. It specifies CASSDQGEKLFF.